These 4 T cell receptor beta chains share one sample of origin, sequenced in a study of blood T cell repertoires in COVID-19. Produced via immunoSEQ multiplex PCR; TCRdb's table is partial and in-frame only. Here the sample spans some 150,000 clones, 87% being singletons. Material: peripheral blood. All receptors derive from a woman aged 55 to 70 with active or convalescent COVID-19.

The chain couples TRBV6-5 to TRBJ1-2, with 10 nucleotides matching TRBD1. The CDR3 length is 14 residues. Germline CDR1 reads MNHEY; CDR2 reads SVGAGI. V lost 2 bases, J lost 3 bases, and 0 bases stayed unmatched. The DNA of the CDR3 is TGTGCCAGCAGTTACGGGACAGGGGACTATGGCTACACCTTC. Translating gives CASSYGTGDYGYTF.

This clone has a single count. The rearrangement uses TRBV6-5 and TRBJ1-2; tentative D call: TRBD1 (5 bases). CDR1 is MNHEY, CDR2 SVGAGI, per germline. This CDR3 is 12 amino acids long. With 4 bases removed from V and 8 bases from J, the gap between germline ends came to 11 bases. Here the CDR3 reads CASSWSGKGYTF. For the CDR3, the DNA is TGTGCCAGCAGTTGGTCAGGGAAAGGCTACACCTTC.

The chain joins TRBV2 to TRBJ1-5; D is ambiguous. The germline V gene encodes CDR1 SNHLY and CDR2 FYNNEI. V lost 3 bases and J lost 7, with 16 bases in between. The length of the CDR3 is 15 residues. CDR3 in amino acids: CASSDSVFTQQPQHF. DNA of the CDR3: TGTGCCAGCAGTGATAGCGTGTTCACACAACAGCCCCAGCATTTT.

This clone occurred a few times. The chain is built from TRBV30 and TRBJ1-1; D gene uncertain. Per germline, CDR1 GTSNPN and CDR2 SVGIG (reference sequence). The V and J ends lost 5 bases and 4 bases respectively, with 14 bases between them. This CDR3 has 13 residues. Here the CDR3 DNA reads TGTGCCTGGGAATCGGGAGTCTTCACTGAAGCTTTCTTT. This encodes CAWESGVFTEAFF.